The clone carrying this T cell receptor beta chain was observed a single time. The CDR3 length is 14 residues. The V gene lost 0 bases and the J gene lost 6 bases, with 12 bases spanning the gap. Germline CDR1 reads SGHRS; CDR2 reads YFSETQ. Authors' methods: The authors estimated nucleated cell counts from reference gene primer amplification. Profiled with immunoSEQ multiplex PCR; TCRdb holds only in-frame clones, not every one. V and J calls plus clone size are reproduced from that table; the DNA served to infer D and trimming. The sample lists around 140,000 clones, 80% to 90% occurring once. The data belong to a study of blood T cell repertoires in COVID-19. Looking at the study overall: Acute and convalescent COVID-19 samples came from the United States, Italy and Spain.

Material for sequencing was peripheral blood. The V call is TRBV5-1, the J call TRBJ2-5; a possible D gene is TRBD2 (5 bases). This sequence was found in a woman aged 45-59 years with active or convalescent COVID-19. CDR3 nucleotide sequence: TGCGCCAGCAGCTTGGGGGTGGGAGTAAAGACCCAGTACTTC. This encodes CASSLGVGVKTQYF.